The sequence of this T cell receptor beta chain was determined in a study of shared clonotypes between healthy human individuals. Background on the study: Three plates were used per donor for CD4 naive, three for CD4 memory, two for CD8 naive and one for CD8 memory.

This clone was recorded once. What it binds is unknown. The sample has other DNA sequences that encode this CDR3 too. Positively selected for CCR7, the CD45RO-negative cells used as naive CD8 cells excluded terminally differentiated effector memory CD45RA+ cells. General study results and limits: Non-shared clonotypes showed lower generation probabilities than clonotypes common to all four donors.

Germline CDR1 is SEHNR and CDR2 is FQNEAQ (reference sequence). With 5 bases removed from V and 4 bases from J, the gap between germline ends came to 12 bases. The CDR3 covers 13 residues. The repertoire was sequenced with immunoSEQ multiplex PCR; TCRdb's copy has only in-frame clones and lacks some. The sample records about 750,000 clones, about 92% being singletons. Specimen: naive CD8+ T cells sorted from blood. The origin of this receptor is a man in his thirties or forties in good health. This chain connects TRBV7-9 to TRBJ2-7; D could derive from TRBD1 or TRBD2 (5 bases each). Written as DNA, the CDR3 is TGTGCCAGCAGCCCCCGGGACGGATACGAGCAGTACTTC. Translating it yields CASSPRDGYEQYF. Together with reference TRBV7-9 and TRBJ2-7, the CDR3 gives the full variable domain: DTGVSQNPRHKITKRGQNVTFRCDPISEHNRLYWYRQTLGQGPEFLTYFQNEAQLEKSRLLSDRFSAERPKGSFSTLEIQRTEQGDSAMYLCASSPRDGYEQYFGPGTRLTVT.